Included here is one T cell receptor (beta chain) sequence, with context. This clone was counted only a few times. Its antigen is not yet known. Base qualities are missing; no much larger clone stands one base away. The sample belongs to a study of cytomegalovirus exposure and HLA in healthy donors (dated by TCRdb to 2017 to 2019). Study-level background: In an earlier analysis of 450 to 750 of the donors, roughly 300 Gb of sequence data and 100 million or so unique TCR beta sequences from 180 million or so T cells were reported. An early release that covered approximately 600 HLA-typed donors contained 300 to 350 gigabases of sequencing data and around 85 million unique TCR sequences. Among the approximately 400 genotyped donors, 75% to 90% belonged to the genetic ancestry cluster associated with self-reported Caucasian donors. The study aimed to test whether cataloging public T cell receptors could reveal signatures of past pathogen exposure. The study profiled the T cell repertoires of hundreds of subjects by immunosequencing and related them to cytomegalovirus serostatus. Besides the first cohort of more than 650 subjects, a separate validation cohort made up of some 110 different subjects was used. To predict cytomegalovirus infection status, the study combined high-throughput TCR immunosequencing, statistical association of individual TCRs with disease status, and machine learning. A later analysis re-examined previously published TCR beta repertoires from roughly 720 donors and added high-resolution HLA genotyping to investigate patterns of TCR occurrence. The later analysis used no new phenotypic data to find candidate immune exposures, relying instead on TCR beta sequences and their occurrence across donors. An earlier analysis of approximately 640 of the donors applied high-throughput TCR beta sequencing to assess whether each TCR beta V gene segment acted as functional or pseudogenic. Donor age, sex, ethnicity and CMV serostatus were collected together with the repertoire data. A later genetic analysis used genome-wide SNP genotypes for about 65% of the roughly 670 donors, treating that subset as a discovery cohort. Every repertoire in the discovery cohort had been generated on one and the same sequencing platform. Both class I and class II loci were covered by HLA typing, at four-digit resolution. Typing coverage differed by locus: A, B, C, DRB1 and DQB1 were typed in about 620-630 donors, DQA1 in around 500, DPA1 in 600 to 610, and DPB1 in 400 to 490. Roughly 5 DR-DQ haplotypes were handled as single units for association and clustering, since linkage in the cohort was strong. Across about 380 genotyped donors of the cohort, an average of approximately 240,000 unique TCR beta nucleotide sequences per donor were sequenced, and roughly a sixth of those sequences were non-productive. General conclusions and limits of the study: Most TCR sequences were observed very rarely across donors, whereas some public TCRs were present in many individuals. Broadly in line with IMGT annotations, most TCR beta V segments showed up in productive rearrangements about 90% or about 30% of the time in an earlier analysis of a few hundred of the donors. Compared with the 666-donor mean, donors in an Asian-associated ancestry cluster had fewer N-insertions in productive TCRs, according to a later genetic analysis. Linkage disequilibrium might explain the correlated functional status among segregating V segments, but an unknown experimental factor could not be excluded. In a later analysis, around 15,000 TCR beta sequences were associated with specific HLA alleles at a false discovery rate of 0.05. The earlier analysis of 450 to 700 of the donors excluded over 15 rarely observed V segments, including chromosome 9 orphons, because counts were too low. The authors suggested that the approach could potentially be generalized to other disease states and immunological phenotypes. A further reported finding was that TCR beta sequences accurately predicted the HLA-A and HLA-B alleles for most subjects in the first cohort. In a later genetic analysis, a missense DCLRE1C variant was associated with V-gene and J-gene trimming of TCR beta chains, and the association was replicated in an independent cohort. In vitro tests confirmed that a few of the cytomegalovirus-associated TCR beta chains recognize cytomegalovirus antigens. In both the original and validation cohorts, the classifier was reported to diagnose cytomegalovirus status with high specificity and sensitivity. The presence/absence analyses assumed that sequencing depth was roughly uniform across donors, and that assumption may not be true. Because HLA typing was missing for some donors at each locus, association tests included only the typed subset. The only immune exposure information available for the cohort was CMV serostatus. Only TCR beta chains were sequenced in this cohort, and the absence of alpha or paired-chain data limited detectable features. A later analysis found that HLA-associated TCR beta chains were more clonally expanded and had lower generation probabilities than equally common non-associated chains. The study gave a list of about 150 TCR beta chains associated with cytomegalovirus. Most CMV-associated TCR beta chains appeared to be HLA-restricted in a later analysis, and the HLA associations seemed to be driven largely by CMV exposure. Several of the top co-occurrence clusters appeared to be linked to parvovirus B19, influenza, CMV and Epstein-Barr virus, according to a later analysis. Some IMGT-functional V segments, including TRBV6-2 and TRBV6-3, could not be distinguished by the 87-base-pair reads and were therefore excluded. When HLA alleles, especially DR and DQ, strongly co-occurred, attributing TCR associations to individual alleles was difficult. A cluster of highly shared sequence variants was judged likely to represent a technical artifact of the sequencing pipeline. According to a later analysis, TCR association rates differed among HLA loci, with DRB1 alleles showing the most associated TCRs and HLA-C alleles showing the fewest.

The CDR3 starts with the cysteine, ends with the phenylalanine, and has 12 residues. This entry keeps only the CDR3 DNA: 36 bases, framed from base 1. From the germline V gene, CDR1 is MGHRA and CDR2 is YSYEKL. The trim is 1 base for V and 9 bases for J, with a gap of 7 bases between the germline ends. To prepare the library, the immunoSEQ multiplex PCR assay was applied. The multiplex PCR relied on a mix of 60 forward primers for TCR Vbeta segments and 13 reverse primers for TCR Jbeta segments. The CDR3 region of rearranged TCR beta genes was amplified from genomic DNA with a multiplex PCR assay. On the Illumina HiSeq System, the amplified TCR beta libraries were sequenced as 87-base-pair reads. As for the authors' bioinformatics: A later analysis tallied around 87 million unique TCR beta chains across the roughly 610 repertoires, and some 10 million of those chains were shared by two or more donors. A nearest-neighbor algorithm error-corrected the raw reads and collapsed the reads into unique sequences, merging closely related sequences to remove PCR and sequencing errors. V, D and J gene segments were assigned by aligning CDR3 sequences to IMGT reference sequences. For a sequence to be retained, at least a six-nucleotide match to both a V gene segment and a J gene segment was required. A rearrangement counted as productive if the CDR3 had no stop codons and remained in frame with V and J, and every other rearrangement counted as non-productive. CDR3 was defined by IMGT convention, running from the second conserved V-encoded cysteine to the conserved J-encoded phenylalanine. The earlier analysis of some 580 of the donors excluded any sequence lacking an unambiguous match to a single V gene segment. In an earlier analysis of approximately 560 of the donors, a V segment was called functional when productive rearrangements were above 56.7%, and segregating when the standard deviation between donors exceeded 5%. To diagnose cytomegalovirus status from the catalog of TCR beta chain sequences, a statistical classification framework was built. In a later analysis, V and J genes were assigned by comparing TCR nucleotide sequences against IMGT/GENE-DB human TR gene sequences. Using the TCRdist pipeline, a later analysis assigned CDR3 sequences along with most-parsimonious VDJ recombination scenarios. In a later analysis, every TCR beta chain was defined by the combination of its CDR3 amino acid sequence and its V-gene family, and reads without a unique V-gene family were dropped. A later analysis removed 550 to 700 highly shared, low-generation-probability nucleotide sequences to deal with suspected cross-contamination and a sequencing artifact. In a later analysis, a clonal expansion index for each public chain was calculated from normalized within-repertoire ranks of inferred template counts. A later analysis computed generation probabilities with a VDJ recombination model fitted to out-of-frame rearrangements, and checked the results against IGoR. In a later analysis, hypergeometric tests were used to score TCR-TCR, TCR-HLA and TCR-CMV co-occurrence, with a repertoire-size bias correction applied to TCR pairs. A later analysis estimated false discovery rates by permuting HLA or CMV assignments 20 times. In a later analysis, co-occurring TCRs were grouped using DBSCAN, with TCRdist sequence similarity added in when clustering inside HLA-allele-positive subsets. Co-occurrence clustering excluded repertoires with fewer than 30,000 or more than 120,000 public chains, plus five with anomalous nucleotide sharing. TCRdb carries this immuneACCESS record with in-frame sequences only. Its versions omit some clonotypes, under half of them owing to an unresolved V gene in the studies checked, with the rest unexplained. V, J and clone size were drawn from that table, and D and trimming were deduced from the DNA. Recorded for this sample are approximately 100,000 clones; around 9.1% of them occurred a single time. Around 5.9% of the sample goes to the ten largest clones.

The cohort comprised some 730 healthy bone marrow donors. At the time of sampling, all cohort members were nominally healthy, though unrecorded immune exposures were likely present. The donor was CMV seropositive and belonged to the group of about 290 seropositive cohort members. A peripheral blood sample was provided by each donor, and peripheral blood mononuclear cells were used for TCR beta sequencing. The Qiagen DNeasy Blood Extraction Kit was used to extract genomic DNA from the blood cell samples. The chain couples TRBV4-1 to TRBJ2-1, with no confidently assigned D gene. This receptor was obtained from a man aged 40-49 years in good health and CMV-seropositive. The sample consisted of PBMCs. The CDR3 region reads CASSQARGEQFF. At the DNA level, the sequence is TGCGCCAGCAGCCAAGCTAGAGGTGAGCAGTTCTTC.